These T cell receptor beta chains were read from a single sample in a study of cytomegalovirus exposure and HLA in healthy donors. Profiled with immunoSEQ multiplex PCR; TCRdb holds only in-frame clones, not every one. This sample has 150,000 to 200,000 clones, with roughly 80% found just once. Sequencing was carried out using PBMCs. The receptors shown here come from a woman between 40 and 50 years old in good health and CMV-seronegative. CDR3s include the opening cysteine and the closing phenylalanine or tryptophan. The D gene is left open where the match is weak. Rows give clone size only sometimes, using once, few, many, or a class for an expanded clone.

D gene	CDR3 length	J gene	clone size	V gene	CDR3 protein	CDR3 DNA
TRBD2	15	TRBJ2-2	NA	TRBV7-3	CASSRLAGDTGELFF	TGTGCCAGCAGTCGACTAGCGGGAGACACCGGGGAGCTGTTTTTT
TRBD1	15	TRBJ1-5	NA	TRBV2	CASSKRTGGNQPQHF	TGTGCCAGCAGTAAGAGGACAGGGGGCAATCAGCCCCAGCATTTT
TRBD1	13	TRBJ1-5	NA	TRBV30	CAWKTGGNQPQHF	TGTGCCTGGAAAACAGGGGGGAATCAGCCCCAGCATTTT
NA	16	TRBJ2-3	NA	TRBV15	CATSRPKGEGTDTQYF	TGTGCCACCAGCAGGCCCAAAGGGGAAGGGACAGATACGCAGTATTTT
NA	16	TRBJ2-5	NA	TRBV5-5	CASSSTGTLPWETQYF	TGTGCCAGCAGCTCAACCGGGACTTTACCCTGGGAGACCCAGTACTTC
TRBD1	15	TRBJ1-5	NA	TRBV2	CASRDRTGGNQPQHF	TGTGCCAGCAGAGACCGGACAGGGGGCAATCAGCCCCAGCATTTT
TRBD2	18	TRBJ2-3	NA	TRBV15	CATSRSYGLAVSTDTQYF	TGTGCCACCAGCAGATCCTATGGACTAGCGGTTAGCACAGATACGCAGTATTTT
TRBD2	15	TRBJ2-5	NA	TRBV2	CASRTPLAGEGTQYF	TGTGCCAGCAGAACTCCCCTAGCGGGGGAAGGGACCCAGTACTTC
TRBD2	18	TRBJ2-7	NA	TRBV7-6	CASSLGPAGVQGPYEQYF	TGTGCCAGCAGCTTAGGACCGGCGGGAGTGCAGGGCCCCTACGAGCAGTACTTC
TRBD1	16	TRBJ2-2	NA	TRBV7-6	CASSLGQGLVTGELFF	TGTGCCAGCAGTCTGGGACAGGGACTCGTCACCGGGGAGCTGTTTTTT
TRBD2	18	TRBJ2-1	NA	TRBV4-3	CASSQDPLSAGVRNEQFF	TGCGCCAGCAGCCAAGATCCCCTCTCAGCGGGAGTTCGGAATGAGCAGTTCTTC
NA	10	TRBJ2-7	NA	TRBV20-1	CSATEGEQYF	TGCAGTGCCACGGAGGGCGAGCAGTACTTC
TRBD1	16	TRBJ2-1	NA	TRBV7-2	CASSLGSGQGIYEQFF	TGTGCCAGCAGCTTAGGATCCGGACAGGGAATCTATGAGCAGTTCTTC
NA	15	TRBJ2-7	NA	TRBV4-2	CASSRLGGAAYEQYF	TGTGCCAGCAGCCGACTAGGGGGCGCTGCCTACGAGCAGTACTTC
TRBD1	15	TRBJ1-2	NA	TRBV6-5	CASSGNRGGGYGYTF	TGTGCCAGCAGTGGGAACAGGGGAGGAGGCTATGGCTACACCTTC
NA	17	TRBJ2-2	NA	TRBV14	CASSQDPDRPTTGELFF	TGTGCCAGCAGCCAAGACCCGGACAGACCAACCACCGGGGAGCTGTTTTTT
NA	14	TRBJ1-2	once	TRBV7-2	CASSRTGGEGGYTF	TGTGCCAGCAGCCGAACGGGAGGGGAGGGAGGCTACACCTTC
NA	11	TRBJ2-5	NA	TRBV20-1	CSATQQETQYF	TGCAGTGCTACGCAGCAAGAGACCCAGTACTTC
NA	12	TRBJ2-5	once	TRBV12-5	CASGLEGETQYF	TGTGCTAGTGGTTTGGAGGGGGAGACCCAGTACTTC
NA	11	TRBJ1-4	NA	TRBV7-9	CAIGGDEKLFF	TGTGCCATCGGGGGAGACGAAAAACTGTTTTTT
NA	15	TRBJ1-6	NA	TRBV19	CASSIWSGYNSPLHF	TGTGCCAGTAGTATATGGTCGGGGTATAATTCACCCCTCCACTTT
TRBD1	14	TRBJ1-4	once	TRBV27	CASRPGQGNEKLFF	TGTGCCAGCAGACCGGGACAGGGAAATGAAAAACTGTTTTTT
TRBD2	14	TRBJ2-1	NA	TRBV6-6	CASSYEGGLAGQFF	TGTGCCAGCAGTTACGAGGGGGGACTAGCGGGACAGTTCTTC
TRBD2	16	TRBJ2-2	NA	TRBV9	CASSVGAAGGPGELFF	TGTGCCAGCAGCGTAGGGGCGGCGGGAGGGCCCGGGGAGCTGTTTTTT
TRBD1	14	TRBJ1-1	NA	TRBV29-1	CSVEGDREDTEAFF	TGCAGCGTTGAAGGGGACAGGGAAGACACTGAAGCTTTCTTT
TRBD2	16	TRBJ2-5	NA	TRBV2	CASSDASGRWGETQYF	TGTGCCAGCAGTGATGCTAGCGGGAGATGGGGAGAGACCCAGTACTTC
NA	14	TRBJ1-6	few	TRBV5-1	CASSLDGGGSPLHF	TGCGCCAGCAGCTTGGACGGGGGTGGTTCACCCCTCCACTTT
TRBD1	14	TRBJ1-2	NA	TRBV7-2	CASSSTGGGGGYTF	TGTGCCAGCAGCTCTACAGGGGGCGGGGGGGGCTACACCTTC
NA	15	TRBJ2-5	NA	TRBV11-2	CASTQGFFPQETQYF	TGTGCCAGCACCCAGGGATTTTTCCCGCAAGAGACCCAGTACTTC
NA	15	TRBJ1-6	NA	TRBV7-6	CASSLRPGQGSPLHF	TGTGCCAGCAGCTTACGGCCGGGACAAGGATCACCCCTCCACTTT
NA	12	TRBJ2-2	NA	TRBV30	CAWTGGTGELFF	TGTGCCTGGACCGGGGGCACCGGGGAGCTGTTTTTT
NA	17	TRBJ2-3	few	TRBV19	CASSPSRGGVRTDTQYF	TGTGCCAGTAGCCCCTCGCGGGGTGGGGTAAGGACAGATACGCAGTATTTT
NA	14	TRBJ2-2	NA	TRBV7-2	CASSLRGGTGELFF	TGTGCCAGCAGCTTAAGGGGAGGTACCGGGGAGCTGTTTTTT
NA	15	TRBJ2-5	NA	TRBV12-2	CASRLDDRNQETQYF	TGTGCAAGTCGCTTAGACGATAGAAACCAAGAGACCCAGTACTTC
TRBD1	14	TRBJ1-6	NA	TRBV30	CAWSPGTVYSPLHF	TGTGCCTGGAGCCCCGGGACAGTTTATTCACCCCTCCACTTT
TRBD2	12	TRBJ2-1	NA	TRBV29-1	CSVAGVCDEQFF	TGCAGCGTAGCGGGAGTCTGCGATGAGCAGTTCTTC
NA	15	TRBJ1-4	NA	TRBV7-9	CASSLTGTNFEKLFF	TGTGCCAGCAGCTTAACCGGGACAAATTTTGAAAAACTGTTTTTT
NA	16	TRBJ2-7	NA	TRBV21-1	CASSKNRGLAHYEQYF	TGTGCCAGCAGCAAAAACAGGGGACTCGCCCACTACGAGCAGTACTTC
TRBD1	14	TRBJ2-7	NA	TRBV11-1	CASSLDRGIYEQYF	TGTGCCAGCAGCTTAGACAGGGGGATCTACGAGCAGTACTTC
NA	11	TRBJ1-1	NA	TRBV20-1	CSARANTEAFF	TGCAGTGCTAGAGCTAACACTGAAGCTTTCTTT
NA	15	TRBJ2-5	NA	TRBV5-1	CAGSLDGGSQETQYF	TGCGCCGGCAGCTTGGACGGGGGATCCCAAGAGACCCAGTACTTC
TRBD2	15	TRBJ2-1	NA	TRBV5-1	CASSYLAGSYNEQFF	TGCGCCAGCAGCTATCTAGCGGGGAGCTACAATGAGCAGTTCTTC
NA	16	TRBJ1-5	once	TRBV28	CASSSRDIWSNQPQHF	TGTGCCAGCAGTTCACGGGACATTTGGAGCAATCAGCCCCAGCATTTT
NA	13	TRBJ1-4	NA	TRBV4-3	CASSQDIRRKLFF	TGCGCCAGCAGCCAAGATATACGGAGAAAACTGTTTTTT
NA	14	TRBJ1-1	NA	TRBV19	CATSATALNTEAFF	TGTGCCACCTCAGCGACAGCCCTGAACACTGAAGCTTTCTTT
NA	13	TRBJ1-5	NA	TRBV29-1	CSVVADGNQPQHF	TGCAGCGTTGTAGCTGATGGCAATCAGCCCCAGCATTTT
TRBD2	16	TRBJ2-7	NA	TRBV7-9	CASSTGGMGLVNEQYF	TGTGCCAGCAGCACGGGCGGTATGGGACTAGTCAACGAGCAGTACTTC
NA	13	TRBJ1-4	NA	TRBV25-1	CASSEGSWEKLFF	TGTGCCAGCAGTGAAGGTAGTTGGGAAAAACTGTTTTTT
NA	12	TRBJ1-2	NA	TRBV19	CASRTNNYGYTF	TGTGCCAGTAGAACTAATAACTATGGCTACACCTTC
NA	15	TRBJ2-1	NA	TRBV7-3	CASSSVLAKYNEQFF	TGTGCCAGCAGCTCGGTCTTAGCGAAATACAATGAGCAGTTCTTC
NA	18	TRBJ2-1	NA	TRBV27	CASSLSPFLAGESNEQFF	TGTGCCAGCAGTTTATCGCCTTTTTTGGCGGGTGAATCGAATGAGCAGTTCTTC
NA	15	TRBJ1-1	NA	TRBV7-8	CASSFYGEGNTEAFF	TGTGCCAGCAGCTTCTACGGGGAAGGGAACACTGAAGCTTTCTTT
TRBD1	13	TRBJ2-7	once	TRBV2	CASSIGTGYEQYF	TGTGCCAGCAGCATAGGGACAGGGTACGAGCAGTACTTC